This TCR beta chain came from a study of chemoradiotherapy in HPV16-positive cancers. Study context: Functional T-cell assays on two HPV16-positive patients' cells defined candidate HPV-specific clones and common TCR motifs. Study-level points and caveats: Candidate HPV-specific clones and E7-related TCR motifs grew in tumor during treatment.

CDR3 size: 14 residues. V was trimmed by 0 bases and J by 2 bases, leaving 7 bases between them. Per the germline V gene, CDR1 is LNHNV and CDR2 is YYDKDF (reference sequence). Some clones are missing from TCRdb's copy, which holds only in-frame ones; the method was immunoSEQ multiplex PCR. The repertoire includes approximately 3,200 clones, over 85% of them detected once, and roughly 2% sits in the top ten. This clone was seen a single time. Its antigen is undetermined. This TCR was recovered from a human donor with HPV-associated anogenital cancer. The rearrangement links TRBV15 to TRBJ2-5; maybe TRBD1 (5 bases). This specimen was collected from a patient who underwent chemoradiotherapy. Written as DNA, the CDR3 is TGTGCCACCAGCAGAGACAGGGCGCAAGAGACCCAGTACTTC. It encodes CATSRDRAQETQYF.